These 17 T cell receptor beta chains share one sample of origin, sequenced in a study of T cell repertoires in ileal Crohn's disease. Time point: neoterminal ileum biopsy at postoperative endoscopy, about 6 months after surgery. Libraries were prepared by immunoSEQ multiplex PCR; TCRdb keeps only in-frame clonotypes and omits some of them. The sample has more than 4,000 clones, roughly 80% seen once. The sample taken for sequencing was ileal tissue. These receptors all stem from an adult with Crohn's disease.

Written as DNA, the CDR3 is TGTGCCAGCAGCCAAGACTCAGGACGCCAAGAGACCCAGTACTTC. Translating it yields CASSQDSGRQETQYF. The rearrangement uses TRBV4-2 and TRBJ2-5; D remains ambiguous. This CDR3 contains 15 residues. The V gene lost 0 bases and the J gene lost 1 base, with 9 bases spanning the gap. CDR1 and CDR2 from the germline V gene are LGHNA and YNFKEQ.

V usage is TRBV7-8 and J usage is TRBJ2-5; D gene unclear. The length of the CDR3 is 15 residues. Trimming removed 5 bases at V and 5 bases at J, with 18 bases between. CDR1 and CDR2 from the germline V gene are SGHVS and FQNEAQ. In DNA, the CDR3 is TGTGCCAGCAGCCTCCTGGTGGGTGGGCTGGAGACCCAGTACTTC. Its protein product is CASSLLVGGLETQYF.

This clone is a singleton in its sample. Additional DNA sequences in this sample encode the identical CDR3. The chain recombines TRBV25-1 with TRBJ2-1; 15 bases are shared with TRBD2. J gave up 4 bases and V 3 bases, and 7 bases lay outside the gene matches. CDR3 length equals 18 residues. CDR1 and CDR2 from the germline V gene are MGHDK and SYGVNS. The chain's CDR3 is CASSDSGTSGRMYNEQFF. For the CDR3, the DNA is TGTGCCAGCAGTGATTCCGGGACTAGCGGGAGGATGTACAATGAGCAGTTCTTC.

The chain couples TRBV5-1 to TRBJ2-1, with 10 nucleotides matching TRBD2. The junction had 10 bases not matched to a gene; V was cut back by 4 bases and J by 0 bases. In germline, CDR1 is SGHRS, CDR2 YFSETQ. The CDR3 spans 18 residues. The CDR3, as DNA: TGCGCCAGCAGCCCCCCGGGACTAGCGCTTAGCTCCTACAATGAGCAGTTCTTC. Amino acid sequence: CASSPPGLALSSYNEQFF. The entire variable domain, with the rest obtained from reference TRBV5-1 and TRBJ2-1, is as follows: KAGVTQTPRYLIKTRGQQVTLSCSPISGHRSVSWYQQTPGQGLQFLFEYFSETQRNKGNFPGRFSGRQFSNSRSEMNVSTLELGDSALYLCASSPPGLALSSYNEQFFGPGTRLTVL.

J is TRBJ2-5 and V is TRBV30, with D unresolved. Germline CDR1 and CDR2: GTSNPN and SVGIG (reference sequence). V lost 0 bases and J 5 bases, leaving 7 bases between the germline ends. CDR3 size: 12 residues. CDR3 nucleotide sequence: TGTGCCTGGAGTGTAAACTTCGAGACCCAGTACTTC. As protein: CAWSVNFETQYF.

This clone was counted a few times. This chain links TRBV7-9 with TRBJ1-2; tentative D call: TRBD1 (6 bases). Germline V CDR1 and CDR2: SEHNR, FQNEAQ (reference sequence). There are 13 residues in the CDR3. Trimming removed 3 bases from V and 6 bases from J, with 11 bases in between. Written as DNA, the CDR3 is TGTGCCAGCAGCTTGAGACAGGTCGATGGCTACACCTTC. Its translation is CASSLRQVDGYTF.

The chain recombines TRBV7-3 with TRBJ2-3, with TRBD2 matching 12 bases. Germline V gene lookup returns CDR1 SGHTA and CDR2 FQGTGA. J gave up 4 bases and V 3 bases, and 5 bases lay outside the gene matches. This CDR3 spans 16 amino acids. The DNA for the CDR3 is TGTGCCAGCAGCTTGCAGACTAGCGGGAGATCAGATACGCAGTATTTT. Translating it yields CASSLQTSGRSDTQYF.

V gene TRBV2 combines with J gene TRBJ1-2, with D possibly being TRBD1 (5 bases). The CDR3 has 13 residues. V was shortened by 3 bases and J by 4 bases, with 9 bases between the two germline ends. Germline CDR1 and CDR2: SNHLY and FYNNEI. CDR3 in DNA: TGTGCCAGCAGTGAGCAGGGTCCCTATGGCTACACCTTC. It translates to CASSEQGPYGYTF.

This clone turned up a few times. The CDR3, as DNA: TGTGCCAGCAGTGAAGCGGGAGGCACAGATACGCAGTATTTT. Translated: CASSEAGGTDTQYF. The V and J genes are TRBV6-4 and TRBJ2-3; 8 bases align to TRBD2. Germline trimming cut 3 bases from V and 1 base from J; bases unmatched to any gene: 0. CDR1 and CDR2 from the germline V gene are MRHNA and SNTAGT. The CDR3 spans 14 residues.

V and J are TRBV5-4 and TRBJ2-3; TRBD2 matches 7 bases. Germline CDR1 and CDR2: SGHNT and YYREEE (reference sequence). CDR3 length equals 16 residues. The V segment lost 0 bases and the J segment 4 bases; nucleotides outside the gene matches: 8. The CDR3 sequence is CASSLEGGRASDTQYF. The CDR3, as DNA: TGTGCCAGCAGCTTGGAAGGTGGGAGGGCCTCAGATACGCAGTATTTT.

The chain's CDR3 is CASSPDGGISYEQYF. The CDR3 DNA is TGCGCCAGCAGCCCCGACGGCGGGATCTCCTACGAGCAGTACTTC. The rearrangement uses TRBV10-1 and TRBJ2-7; weak D call: TRBD2 (6 bases). The CDR3 runs to 15 residues. V was clipped by 6 bases and J by 0 bases, with 15 bases between them. Germline V CDR1 and CDR2: WNHNN, SYGVQD (reference sequence).

The chain couples TRBV19 to TRBJ2-3; D may correspond to TRBD1 or TRBD2 (5 bases each). This CDR3 contains 15 residues. The V end lost 1 base, the J end lost 0 bases, and 8 bases lay between the germline ends. The germline V gene has CDR1 LNHDA and CDR2 SQIVND (reference sequence). The CDR3 loop is CASSIGGGSTDTQYF. Here the CDR3 DNA reads TGTGCCAGTAGTATAGGGGGCGGGAGCACAGATACGCAGTATTTT.

About this clone: This likely comes from a read error, as the CDR3 has no conserved phenylalanine or tryptophan at its end. The DNA is omitted, as the CDR3 cannot be located on it reliably, and the CDR3 follows TCRdb's listing. This CDR3 reads CASSLSCSSGGSS. The chain is built from TRBV5-1 and TRBJ1-5. The CDR3 is 13 residues long, ends included. Germline CDR1 reads SGHRS; CDR2 reads YFSETQ.

This clone was recorded only once. J is TRBJ2-1 and V is TRBV14; D is perhaps TRBD1 (5 bases). This CDR3 spans 13 amino acids. Germline assignment: CDR1 SGHDN and CDR2 FVKESK. Trimming cost V 4 bases and J 10 bases, with 14 bases left between them. CDR3 protein: CASSRGLGREQFF. CDR3 coding DNA: TGTGCCAGCAGCCGAGGCCTGGGGCGGGAGCAGTTCTTC.

This clone was counted once. The chain has TRBV7-2 and TRBJ2-7, with 8 bases aligning to TRBD2. The CDR3 runs to 14 residues. CDR1 and CDR2 from the germline V gene are SGHTA and FQGNSA. The J segment lost 3 bases and the V segment lost 3 bases, leaving 4 bases of the junction unmatched. This chain's CDR3 is CASSFSGDYYEQYF. The CDR3 region has the DNA TGTGCCAGCAGCTTTAGCGGGGACTACTACGAGCAGTACTTC.

This rearrangement joins TRBV6-6 to TRBJ1-2; D gene unclear. V was trimmed by 0 bases and J by 2 bases, leaving 7 bases between them. The CDR3 covers 14 residues. Per germline, CDR1 MNHNY and CDR2 SVGAGI (reference sequence). The CDR3 here is CASSYSPANYGYTF. The CDR3 nucleotides read TGTGCCAGCAGTTACTCGCCAGCGAACTATGGCTACACCTTC.

This chain joins TRBV9 and TRBJ1-3, with D maybe TRBD1 (6 bases). Germline V gene lookup returns CDR1 SGDLS and CDR2 YYNGEE. The CDR3 has 15 residues. V gave up 2 bases and J gave up 3 bases, with 12 bases separating them. The CDR3, as DNA: TGTGCCAGCAGCGTGACGCAGGGGAATGGAAACACCATATATTTT. It yields the protein CASSVTQGNGNTIYF.